Shown below are 26 T cell receptor beta chains from a single sample sequenced in a study of blood T cell repertoires in COVID-19. Clones were read by immunoSEQ multiplex PCR, and TCRdb kept only the in-frame ones, dropping some. The repertoire consists of some 310,000 clones, with roughly 87% occurring once and the leading ten covering 1%. Sequenced: peripheral blood. The receptors shown here come from a middle-aged man with active or convalescent COVID-19.

The chain carries TRBV9 and TRBJ2-7; 10 bases align to TRBD1. The CDR3 loop spans 15 amino acids. Trimming took 3 bases from V and 1 from J; bases not matched to a gene: 4. Germline V gene lookup returns CDR1 SGDLS and CDR2 YYNGEE. DNA for the CDR3: TGTGCCAGCAGCGGTGGACAGGGGGGTTCCTACGAGCAGTACTTC. Amino acids: CASSGGQGGSYEQYF. The whole variable domain, filled in from reference TRBV9 and TRBJ2-7, reads DSGVTQTPKHLITATGQRVTLRCSPRSGDLSVYWYQQSLDQGLQFLIQYYNGEERAKGNILERFSAQQFPDLHSELNLSSLELGDSALYFCASSGGQGGSYEQYFGPGTRLTVT.

The chain combines TRBV2 with TRBJ1-2; possible D gene TRBD1, 5 bases. CDR1 SNHLY and CDR2 FYNNEI come from the germline V gene. Trimming took off 1 base at V and 6 bases at J, with 9 bases between the two ends. CDR3 size: 13 residues. CDR3 sequence (DNA): TGTGCCAGCAGTGAAGGGGCAGGGAATGGCTACACCTTC. The encoded protein is CASSEGAGNGYTF.

The gene calls are TRBV7-8 and TRBJ2-7; D is possibly TRBD2 (7 bases). This CDR3 is built from 15 residues. Trimming took 2 bases from V and 6 from J, leaving 17 bases between them. Per the germline V gene, CDR1 is SGHVS and CDR2 is FQNEAQ. For the CDR3, the DNA is TGTGCCAGCAGCTTACGAGGGGGGGCCTTTTTCGAGCAGTACTTC. It translates to CASSLRGGAFFEQYF.

The J gene is TRBJ1-2, the V gene TRBV12-3 or TRBV12-4, with D perhaps matching TRBD1 (6 bases). Trimming removed 5 bases at V and 8 bases at J, with 15 bases between. The CDR3 covers 13 residues. CDR3 coding DNA: TGTGCCAGCAGTCCGCCAGGGGCGCGGGGCTACACCTTC. Protein product: CASSPPGARGYTF.

The V call is TRBV4-2, the J call TRBJ2-1; possible D gene TRBD2, 7 bases. Trimming shortened V by 0 bases and J by 2 bases, and 11 bases separated the two germline ends. The CDR3 has 16 amino acids. Germline-derived CDR1 and CDR2 are LGHNA and YNFKEQ. CDR3 region: CASSQEGGLPYNEQFF. CDR3 DNA sequence: TGTGCCAGCAGCCAAGAAGGGGGACTACCCTACAATGAGCAGTTCTTC.

This clone has more than one count but fewer than ten. This chain uses TRBV19 with TRBJ2-1; 11 bases fit TRBD2. The germline CDR1 and CDR2 sequences are LNHDA and SQIVND (reference sequence). V was clipped by 5 bases and J by 7 bases; unmatched bases: 19. This CDR3 region has 19 residues. This CDR3 reads CASSSLLAGVLLGGNEQFF. The DNA of the CDR3 is TGTGCCAGTAGTTCCTTACTAGCGGGAGTTCTACTGGGTGGGAATGAGCAGTTCTTC.

This chain joins TRBV7-3 and TRBJ2-1, with D maybe TRBD1 (6 bases). The germline V gene encodes CDR1 SGHTA and CDR2 FQGTGA. This CDR3 has 15 amino acids. Trimming removed 2 bases from V and 7 bases from J, with 15 bases in between. The CDR3 DNA reads TGTGCCAGCAGCTTATGGGCGGAAGGGGGTAATGAGCAGTTCTTC. This codes for CASSLWAEGGNEQFF. Full variable domain (outside the CDR3, taken from reference TRBV7-3 and TRBJ2-1): GAGVSQTPSNKVTEKGKYVELRCDPISGHTALYWYRQSLGQGPEFLIYFQGTGAADDSGLPNDRFFAVRPEGSVSTLKIQRTERGDSAVYLCASSLWAEGGNEQFFGPGTRLTVL.

The chain is built from TRBV18 and TRBJ1-5, with no clear D. Between the trimmed V and J ends, which lost 1 base and 6 bases, there was a span of 13 bases. Germline lookup yields CDR1 KGHSH and CDR2 LQKENI. The CDR3 length is 15 residues. CDR3 DNA sequence: TGTGCCAGCTCACCACAGGGCCTCCGGGGTCAGCCCCAGCATTTT. It is translated as CASSPQGLRGQPQHF.

Of note for this clone: The identical CDR3 is also encoded by other nucleotide sequences in the sample. The chain carries TRBV19 and TRBJ1-4; D may be TRBD1 (5 bases). The length of the CDR3 is 13 residues. Germline lookup yields CDR1 LNHDA and CDR2 SQIVND (reference sequence). V lost 3 bases to trimming and J lost 8 bases, with 10 bases between them. CDR3 region: CASSMGGREKLFF. CDR3 in DNA: TGTGCCAGTAGTATGGGGGGACGGGAAAAACTGTTTTTT.

As concerns this clone: The junction departs from germline at one end; a sequencing error may be responsible. The chain recombines TRBV7-6 with TRBJ2-5, with 9 nucleotides matching TRBD1. This CDR3 comprises 15 residues. Germline loops: CDR1 SGHVS, CDR2 FNYEAQ. The CDR3 here is CASSPQTGGLTPWDF. The CDR3 coding sequence is TGTGCCAGCAGCCCGCAAACAGGGGGCTTAACCCCTTGGGACTTC.

The CDR3 protein is CASSPPDSLRTATYTF. In DNA form, the CDR3 reads TGTGCCAGCTCACCACCAGATAGTCTCCGGACAGCCACCTACACCTTC. The gene calls are TRBV18 and TRBJ1-2; perhaps TRBD1 as D (6 bases). Germline CDR1 is KGHSH and CDR2 is LQKENI. Trimming removed 0 bases at V and 10 bases at J, with 21 bases between. The length of the CDR3 is 16 residues. The whole variable domain, filled in from reference TRBV18 and TRBJ1-2, reads NAGVMQNPRHLVRRRGQEARLRCSPMKGHSHVYWYRQLPEEGLKFMVYLQKENIIDESGMPKERFSAEFPKEGPSILRIQQVVRGDSAAYFCASSPPDSLRTATYTFGSGTRLTVV.

This chain joins TRBV27 and TRBJ1-1, with 10 bases that match TRBD1. In germline, CDR1 is MNHEY, CDR2 SMNVEV (reference sequence). This CDR3 contains 17 residues. With 0 bases clipped from V and 5 bases from J, the junction kept 9 bases outside the gene matches. The CDR3 loop is CASSLSPPGQGITEAFF. The CDR3 DNA sequence: TGTGCCAGCAGTTTATCCCCTCCGGGACAGGGGATAACTGAAGCTTTCTTT.

This chain connects TRBV9 to TRBJ2-6; no clear D. The CDR3 has 16 amino acids. Germline CDR1 and CDR2: SGDLS and YYNGEE. Trimming stripped 0 bases from V and 0 bases from J, with 7 bases between. The CDR3: CASSVAPSSGANVLTF. CDR3 DNA: TGTGCCAGCAGCGTAGCCCCCAGCTCTGGGGCCAACGTCCTGACTTTC.

This clone occurred a few times. The rearrangement links TRBV6-2 or TRBV6-3 to TRBJ2-7; 7 bases are a match to TRBD1. Per the germline V gene, CDR1 is MNHEY and CDR2 is SVGEGT. The junction had 2 bases not matched to a gene; V was cut back by 2 bases and J by 1 base. CDR3 length: 14 residues. This CDR3 is CASSYNRGSYEQYF. CDR3 DNA: TGTGCCAGCAGTTACAACAGGGGTTCCTACGAGCAGTACTTC.

This clone appeared a single time. The gene calls are TRBV2 and TRBJ1-2; D gene ambiguous. The germline V gene encodes CDR1 SNHLY and CDR2 FYNNEI. The CDR3 consists of 14 residues. The ends were cut back, 6 bases at V and 7 bases at J, with 18 bases in the middle. This CDR3 reads CASSVTLLPGGYTF. The CDR3 DNA sequence: TGTGCCAGCAGCGTTACCCTACTTCCGGGTGGCTACACCTTC.

J is TRBJ2-2 and V is TRBV6-1, with D possibly being TRBD2 (5 bases). This CDR3 has 16 residues. Germline CDR1 reads MNHNS; CDR2 reads SASEGT. V lost 1 base and J lost 1, with 10 bases in between. The CDR3 region has the DNA TGTGCCAGCAGTGAAGTCGGGGTGGGGAACACCGGGGAGCTGTTTTTT. Its protein product is CASSEVGVGNTGELFF.

Written as DNA, the CDR3 is TGTGCCAGCAGCAGAGCGGGGGGGCAAAACAATGAGCAGTTCTTC. It is translated as CASSRAGGQNNEQFF. The chain is built from TRBV5-4 and TRBJ2-1, with 10 positions matching TRBD2. CDR1 SGHNT and CDR2 YYREEE come from the germline V gene (reference sequence). V lost 4 bases to trimming and J lost 5 bases; unmatched junction nucleotides: 6. CDR3 size: 15 residues.

This clone was picked up many times. The CDR3 region is CASSVGGPRETQYF. For the CDR3, the DNA is TGTGCCAGCAGCGTAGGAGGGCCGCGTGAGACCCAGTACTTC. The J gene is TRBJ2-5, the V gene TRBV9; a possible D gene is TRBD2 (5 bases). Per the germline V gene, CDR1 is SGDLS and CDR2 is YYNGEE. V was trimmed by 0 bases and J by 5 bases, leaving 11 bases between them. The CDR3 is 14 residues long.

The genes are TRBV5-1 and TRBJ1-5; TRBD1 might be the D (6 bases). The CDR3 totals 14 residues. Germline V gene lookup returns CDR1 SGHRS and CDR2 YFSETQ. The V gene lost 2 bases and the J gene lost 2 bases, with 8 bases spanning the gap. CDR3 nucleotide sequence: TGCGCCAGCAGCTTCGAGGGGGGCAATCAGCCCCAGCATTTT. Residues: CASSFEGGNQPQHF.

This chain uses TRBV7-9 with TRBJ2-5; 8 bases map to TRBD2. Germline loops: CDR1 SEHNR, CDR2 FQNEAQ (reference sequence). The CDR3 is made up of 13 amino acids. Trimming removed 9 bases from V and 7 bases from J; junction bases left unmatched: 10. The CDR3: CARGAGGTGTQYF. For the CDR3, the DNA is TGTGCCAGGGGGGCGGGGGGCACGGGGACCCAGTACTTC.

The chain couples TRBV6-5 to TRBJ1-4; D uncertain. Germline CDR1 reads MNHEY; CDR2 reads SVGAGI. The CDR3 totals 14 residues. V was pared by 7 bases and J by 0 bases, with 9 bases between. In DNA form, the CDR3 reads TGTGCCAGCACTAGAGAGGCAACTAATGAAAAACTGTTTTTT. Translating gives CASTREATNEKLFF.

The chain recombines TRBV5-1 with TRBJ2-3; 8 bases line up with TRBD1. Per the germline V gene, CDR1 is SGHRS and CDR2 is YFSETQ. The CDR3 has 15 residues. J was trimmed by 1 base and V by 6 bases; bases with no gene match: 7. Here the CDR3 reads CASTPWGQGTDTQYF. Written as DNA, the CDR3 is TGCGCCAGCACCCCTTGGGGACAGGGCACAGATACGCAGTATTTT.

The chain is built from TRBV28 and TRBJ1-4; the match to TRBD1 covers 8 bases. The germline V gene encodes CDR1 MDHEN and CDR2 SYDVKM. V shed 2 bases and J 7 bases; nucleotides not matched to a gene: 12. The CDR3 length is 17 residues. The chain's CDR3 is CASSLPRGRGQSEKLFF. The CDR3, as DNA: TGTGCCAGCAGTTTACCCCGCGGCAGGGGGCAGAGTGAAAAACTGTTTTTT.

The rearrangement uses TRBV18 and TRBJ2-5, with D tentatively TRBD1 (6 bases). Trimming removed 1 base at V and 0 bases at J, with 9 bases between. CDR1 and CDR2 from the germline V gene are KGHSH and LQKENI. CDR3 length: 15 residues. The CDR3 here is CASSPRTAYQETQYF. CDR3 nucleotide sequence: TGTGCCAGCTCACCACGGACAGCCTACCAAGAGACCCAGTACTTC.

This clone was observed a handful of times. V gene TRBV6-5 combines with J gene TRBJ2-7; D may be TRBD1 (6 bases). From germline, CDR1 is MNHEY and CDR2 SVGAGI. Trimming cost V 2 bases and J 0 bases, with 11 bases left between them. The CDR3 has 15 residues. The CDR3 nucleotides are TGTGCCAGCAGTTACCGCGGACAGCCCTCCTACGAGCAGTACTTC. This translates into CASSYRGQPSYEQYF.

The V gene is TRBV4-3, the J gene TRBJ1-3; a weak D match, TRBD1 (6 bases). V dropped 1 base and J dropped 0 bases, with 19 bases sitting between them. From germline, CDR1 is LGHNA and CDR2 YSLEER. The CDR3 is made up of 19 amino acids. The DNA for the CDR3 is TGCGCCAGCAGCCAAGCGGACAGTTCTGAGTACCTCTCTGGAAACACCATATATTTT. This codes for CASSQADSSEYLSGNTIYF.